This T cell receptor beta chain was captured by sequencing in a study of identical twins. Germline V gene data show CDR1 as LNHNV and CDR2 as YYDKDF (reference sequence). V gave up 8 bases and J gave up 9 bases, with 13 bases separating them. This CDR3 contains 11 residues. There were only healthy Caucasians among the donors. This clonotype was picked up a small number of times. Unique molecular identifiers were in the cDNA, with template-switch universal primer binding. TCRdb re-analysed the 5' RACE reads in MiXCR, keeping a single row per CDR3 protein. The sample carries fewer than 350,000 distinct CDR3 sequences, more than 6.5% recorded once. These records were also assigned to another study, of yellow fever vaccine responses in identical twins.

This sequence joins TRBV15 and TRBJ1-2; unclear D gene. The TCR comes from a woman under 30 in good health. Material for sequencing was memory (CD45RO+) T cells sorted from blood. CDR3 bases: TGTGCCACCGGGAGGTCGGGGAGCTACACCTTC. It translates to CATGRSGSYTF.